This record looks at one T cell receptor (beta chain) sequence and its context. The data belong to a study of blood T cell repertoires in COVID-19. Only in-frame clones appear in the TCRdb table, and some are missing; sequencing was by immunoSEQ multiplex PCR. The sample yields over 95,000 clones, around 83% seen once. CDR1 is SNHLY, CDR2 FYNNEI, per germline. The CDR3 consists of 14 residues. V shed 7 bases and J shed 4 bases, with 14 bases lying between them. The chain couples TRBV2 to TRBJ1-5, with TRBD1 as a possible D gene (5 bases). This TCR was recovered from a middle-aged man with acute or convalescent COVID-19. The sample comprised peripheral blood. CDR3 loop: CASTTQGLNQPQHF. CDR3 DNA sequence: TGTGCCAGCACGACGCAGGGTTTGAATCAGCCCCAGCATTTT.